This record concerns one T cell receptor beta chain sequence. This sample is part of a study of OX40 agonist ivuxolimab in advanced cancers. The data were produced by immunoSEQ multiplex PCR, yet TCRdb's version contains in-frame clones alone and is incomplete. The data contain 25,000 to 30,000 clones, around four fifths of them singletons. The CDR3 consists of 15 residues. V gave up 2 bases and J gave up 3 bases; unmatched junction bases: 6. Germline V gene lookup returns CDR1 MDHEN and CDR2 SYDVKM. The source is an adult with an advanced solid tumor such as melanoma, head and neck, liver or kidney cancer. The source was CD4+ or CD8+ T cells sorted from blood, collected in a trial of the OX40 agonist ivuxolimab. The V call is TRBV28, the J call TRBJ2-7, with 8 bases aligning to TRBD2. The CDR3 here is CASSLTSGDLYEQYF. CDR3 sequence (DNA): TGTGCCAGCAGTTTAACTAGCGGAGACCTCTACGAGCAGTACTTC.